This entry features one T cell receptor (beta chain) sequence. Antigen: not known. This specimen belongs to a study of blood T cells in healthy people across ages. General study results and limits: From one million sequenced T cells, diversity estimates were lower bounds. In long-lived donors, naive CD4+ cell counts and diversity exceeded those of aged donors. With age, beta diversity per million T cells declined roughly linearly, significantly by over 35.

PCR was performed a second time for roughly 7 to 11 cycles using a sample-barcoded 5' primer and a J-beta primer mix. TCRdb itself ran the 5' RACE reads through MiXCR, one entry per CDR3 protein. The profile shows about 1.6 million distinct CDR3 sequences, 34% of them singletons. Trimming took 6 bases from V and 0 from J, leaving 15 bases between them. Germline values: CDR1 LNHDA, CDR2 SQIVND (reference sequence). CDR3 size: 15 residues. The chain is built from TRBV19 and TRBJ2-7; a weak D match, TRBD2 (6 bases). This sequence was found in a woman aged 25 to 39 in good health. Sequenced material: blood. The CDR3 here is CASRLQLGGSYEQYF. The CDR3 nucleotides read TGTGCCAGTAGACTTCAGCTCGGGGGCTCCTACGAGCAGTACTTC.